This TCR beta chain was recovered during a study of blood T cell repertoires in COVID-19 (dated by TCRdb to the early 2020s). Study-level background: Samples covering the acute and convalescent phases of COVID-19 were provided by collaborators in the United States, Italy and Spain. The prospective study material was composed of cDNA or gDNA derived from T cells, B-cell-depleted T cells, or PBMCs. Subjects who had been exposed to COVID-19, were actively infected with it, or had recovered from it provided the deeply sampled blood TCRbeta repertoires that made up the dataset. The repertoires were released in a freely available public database intended as a resource for research on the immune response to SARS-CoV-2. The samples were drawn from the first 160 participants of the ongoing ImmuneRACE study and from 1,254 subjects provided by 6 global collaborators. The sample metadata nearly always contained a de-identified subject ID, COVID-19 status, age in years and sex. Where available, HLA class I and class II types were taken from metadata supplied by the sample provider and were not determined by assay-based typing. General findings and caveats noted by the study authors: The quantity of clinical and demographic metadata differed by source and by participant and was supplied without curation.

The immunoSEQ Assay, a bias-controlled multiplex PCR, was used to amplify TCRbeta CDR3 regions from genomic DNA. On the authors' methods: The number of nucleated cells in each sample was estimated by amplification of reference gene primers within the assay. Sequence reads were collapsed and filtered to measure the absolute abundance of every unique TCRbeta CDR3 rearrangement. For each sample, productive Simpson clonality was calculated by taking the square root of Simpson's diversity index across productive rearrangements. TCRdb re-hosts the immuneACCESS table, in-frame sequences only. Its copies lack some clones; in the studies checked, an unresolved V gene accounts for under half of them, and the cause for the rest is not known. That table is the source of V, J and clone size, and D and trimming were worked out from the DNA. The sample contains roughly 300,000 clones, about 87% of them found a single time. The ten largest clones add up to around 8% of the sample.

Comment on this clone: Its antigen remains unidentified. No much larger clone exists at a distance of one base, and base qualities are not known.

V is clipped by 6 bases and J by 1 base, and the sequence between their germline boundaries is 15 bases long. From cysteine to phenylalanine, the CDR3 is 15 amino acids long. Of all the DNA, just the CDR3 is kept, 45 bases in frame from base 1. The germline V gene sets CDR1 to KGHSH and CDR2 to LQKENI. A second Seattle source provided samples from volunteer blood donors who had recovered from COVID-19. Collaborating institutions collected whole blood in K2EDTA tubes following their own protocols. For TCRbeta analysis, collaborators shipped samples in one of three forms: frozen whole blood, isolated PBMCs, or DNA extracted from either of those sample types.

The sample taken for sequencing was peripheral blood. The chain is assembled from TRBV18 and TRBJ1-1; confidence is insufficient to name the D gene. The receptor was derived from a woman in her fifties or sixties who had recovered from COVID-19. The CDR3 protein sequence reads: CASSPTVTANTEAFF. DNA sequence: TGTGCCAGCTCCCCGACTGTGACGGCGAACACTGAAGCTTTCTTT.